Many counts were recorded for the clone carrying this T cell receptor (beta chain). The entry originates in a study of regulatory T cells in long-lasting Graves disease. Combining iRepertoire HTBI primers with Arm-PCR of CDR3 regions, the authors built TCR beta libraries. TCRdb processed the multiplex PCR reads anew with MiXCR; each CDR3 protein has one entry. The sample has hundreds of thousands of distinct CDR3 sequences; over 12% are singletons. Time point: newly diagnosed GD, antithyroid drugs for less than 3 months. PBMC RNA was the source of the TCR library. This CDR3 contains 14 residues. CDR1 and CDR2 (germline): KGHDR, SFDVKD. Trimming cost V 9 bases and J 5 bases; bases outside gene matches: 11. The same specimen was also included in a second study, on T cells in Graves' hyperthyroidism and ophthalmopathy.

The chain joins TRBV24-1 to TRBJ2-5; the match to TRBD1 covers 7 bases. This clonotype originated in a woman in her forties with Graves disease. The sequenced sample was peripheral blood mononuclear cells (PBMCs), obtained at new diagnosis, from a patient treated with antithyroid drugs. CDR3 in DNA: TGTGCCACCGCTCCCCGCAGGGGGAAGGAGACCCAGTACTTC. Residues: CATAPRRGKETQYF.